This T cell receptor beta chain was observed in a study of early T cells in non-severe SARS-CoV-2 infection. MiXCR, applied by TCRdb to the 5' RACE reads, yields one record per CDR3 protein. Of about 70,000 distinct CDR3 sequences in the sample, roughly 14% were seen once. The germline CDR1 and CDR2 sequences are SGHRS and YFSETQ. The CDR3 length is 16 residues. Trimming took 4 bases from V and 0 from J, leaving 14 bases between them. J is TRBJ2-1 and V is TRBV5-1, with D possibly matching TRBD2 (5 bases). The sample consisted of whole blood, taken at baseline. The source of this sequence is an adult who was a healthcare worker with PCR-confirmed SARS-CoV-2 infection or an uninfected control (not recorded which). The CDR3 coding sequence is TGCGCCAGCAGCCCCCAATTGGGGAGCTCCTACAATGAGCAGTTCTTC. This codes for CASSPQLGSSYNEQFF.